This T cell receptor (beta chain) comes out of a study of cytomegalovirus exposure and HLA in healthy donors. This clone has more than one count but fewer than ten. V was pared by 6 bases and J by 6 bases, with 15 bases between. The CDR3 runs to 15 residues. Germline CDR1 is MNHNS and CDR2 is SASEGT. The PCR contained 60 Vbeta and 13 Jbeta primers. Only in-frame clones appear in the TCRdb table, and some are missing; sequencing was by immunoSEQ multiplex PCR. The sample holds approximately 170,000 clones; roughly 80% are singletons and the top ten take around 2%. V usage is TRBV6-1 and J usage is TRBJ1-6, with D hard to call. This TCR was sampled from a human donor in good health. The specimen sequenced was PBMCs. For the CDR3, the DNA is TGTGCCAGCAGCCCACCAGCAGGTCTTAATTCACCCCTCCACTTT. Translation gives CASSPPAGLNSPLHF.